The 5 T cell receptor beta chains given below trace back to one sample, sequenced in a study of cytomegalovirus exposure and HLA in healthy donors. The repertoire was sequenced with immunoSEQ multiplex PCR; TCRdb's copy has only in-frame clones and lacks some. The repertoire holds 90,000 to 130,000 clones, with about 85% as singletons. Material for sequencing was PBMCs. These TCRs come from a woman between 18 and 29 years old in good health and CMV-seronegative.

This clone was seen more than once but under ten times. The chain carries TRBV6-1 and TRBJ1-2, with D perhaps matching TRBD1 (6 bases). This CDR3 is 13 amino acids long. Germline loops: CDR1 MNHNS, CDR2 SASEGT. V was cut by 4 bases and J by 2 bases, with 8 bases left in between. This CDR3 reads CASSGTVNYGYTF. CDR3 in DNA: TGTGCCAGCAGTGGGACAGTGAACTATGGCTACACCTTC.

This clone was picked up a small number of times. The chain couples TRBV6-1 to TRBJ2-2; TRBD1 agrees at 7 bases. Germline CDR1 and CDR2: MNHNS and SASEGT. There are 15 residues in the CDR3. The V and J ends lost 7 bases and 5 bases, in that order; junction bases with no gene match: 10. The CDR3 DNA follows: TGTGCCAGCACCGATCGGGACAGTTATACCGGGGAGCTGTTTTTT. This encodes CASTDRDSYTGELFF.

This clone is a singleton in its sample. This chain connects TRBV13 to TRBJ1-1, with 7 bases identical to TRBD1. V was pared by 4 bases and J by 1 base, with 6 bases of the junction left unmatched. Germline values: CDR1 PRHDT, CDR2 FYEKMQ (reference sequence). The CDR3 totals 15 residues. CDR3 protein: CASSSSQGRNTEAFF. CDR3 DNA sequence: TGTGCCAGCAGCTCGTCACAGGGGAGGAACACTGAAGCTTTCTTT. The full variable domain, rest sourced from reference TRBV13 and TRBJ1-1, is AAGVIQSPRHLIKEKRETATLKCYPIPRHDTVYWYQQGPGQDPQFLISFYEKMQSDKGSIPDRFSAQQFSDYHSELNMSSLELGDSALYFCASSSSQGRNTEAFFGQGTRLTVV.

The rearrangement links TRBV7-9 to TRBJ1-1, with no clear D. The CDR3 totals 12 residues. V was trimmed by 5 bases and J by 0 bases, leaving 4 bases between them. The V gene's germline CDR1 is SEHNR and CDR2 FQNEAQ (reference sequence). CDR3 in DNA: TGTGCCAGCAGCCTTATGAACACTGAAGCTTTCTTT. This codes for CASSLMNTEAFF.

V usage is TRBV9 and J usage is TRBJ2-3, with 7 positions matching TRBD2. The CDR3 is made up of 14 amino acids. V gave up 0 bases and J gave up 3 bases; unmatched junction bases: 1. Germline V gene sequence: CDR1 SGDLS, CDR2 YYNGEE. CDR3 sequence: CASSVGEGTDTQYF. Here the CDR3 DNA reads TGTGCCAGCAGCGTAGGGGAGGGGACAGATACGCAGTATTTT.